The rows below give T cell receptor beta chains drawn from one sample of a study of pediatric ulcerative colitis. Profiled with immunoSEQ multiplex PCR; TCRdb holds only in-frame clones, not every one. The sample yields about 34,000 clones, about 81% seen once. Sequenced sample: gut tissue. These TCRs come from a boy aged 10-17 years with severe ulcerative colitis. Both conserved end residues are part of each CDR3. The D gene is left open where the match is weak. The size of a clone is reported for some rows only, either as once, few or many, or as a class for expanded clones.

j_call v_call d_call clone_size cdr3_aa cdr3_nt
TRBJ1-5 TRBV6-6 - few CASNDQPQHF TGTGCCAGCAACGATCAGCCCCAGCATTTT
TRBJ2-7 TRBV19 - - CASSSTDRNEQYF TGTGCCAGCTCCTCAACCGACAGGAACGAGCAGTACTTC
TRBJ2-1 TRBV7-3 TRBD2 - CASSFPGGEQFF TGTGCCAGCAGCTTCCCGGGGGGTGAGCAGTTCTTC
TRBJ2-2 TRBV15 - - CATSTGWNSNTGELFF TGTGCCACCAGCACAGGGTGGAACTCCAACACCGGGGAGCTGTTTTTT
TRBJ1-2 TRBV10-1 - - CASSPSLTGGYTF TGCGCCAGCAGCCCTTCTTTGACAGGAGGCTACACCTTC
TRBJ2-7 TRBV7-2 - - CASSLGSHYEQYF TGTGCCAGCAGCTTAGGAAGTCACTACGAGCAGTACTTC
TRBJ2-1 TRBV28 - - CASSLDSYNEQFF TGTGCCAGCAGTTTAGATTCCTACAATGAGCAGTTCTTC
TRBJ1-6 TRBV19 - - CASTLGDRTAYNSPLHF TGTGCCAGTACTTTAGGAGACCGGACAGCCTATAATTCACCCCTCCACTTT
TRBJ2-3 TRBV13 TRBD2 - CASSSRTSGGKWTDTQYF TGTGCCAGCAGCTCCCGGACTAGCGGGGGGAAGTGGACAGATACGCAGTATTTT
TRBJ1-5 TRBV4-2 TRBD1 few CASSRDSEYQPQHF TGTGCCAGCAGCCGGGACAGTGAGTATCAGCCCCAGCATTTT